A single sample is the source of the 8 T cell receptor beta chains below, sequenced in a study of Ad26.COV2.S vaccination and SARS-CoV-2 variants. Indicated treatment: roughly 18 received Ad26.COV2.S at low or high dose, single or two shots; 5 received placebo; per-sample allocation not given. Sampling was done on day 63 after the first vaccine or placebo injection. The protocol was immunoSEQ multiplex PCR, while the TCRdb copy is restricted to in-frame clones and leaves out a portion. This sample yields around 300,000 clones, of which about 88% are seen a single time; around 10% belongs to the top ten. This sample comprised peripheral blood, obtained in a trial of Ad26.COV2.S vaccine versus placebo. Every receptor here comes from a person between 18 and 65 years old who received the Ad26.COV2.S COVID-19 vaccine or a placebo.

The V call is TRBV4-1, the J call TRBJ2-3; no firm D call. The CDR3 spans 12 residues. Germline V gene lookup returns CDR1 MGHRA and CDR2 YSYEKL. Deletions cut 0 bases from V and 6 bases from J, with 4 bases between. CDR3 in amino acids: CASSQDRDTQYF. The CDR3 coding sequence is TGCGCCAGCAGCCAAGACCGGGATACGCAGTATTTT.

The J gene is TRBJ2-3, the V gene TRBV11-1; 11 bases agree with TRBD2. CDR1 and CDR2 from the germline V gene are SGHAT and FQDESV (reference sequence). The V and J ends lost 2 bases and 2 bases, in that order; junction bases with no gene match: 3. CDR3 size: 16 residues. CDR3 loop: CASSLLAGGNTDTQYF. The CDR3 DNA sequence: TGTGCCAGCAGCTTACTAGCGGGGGGAAACACAGATACGCAGTATTTT.

The chain carries TRBV28 and TRBJ2-2, with a weak D call TRBD1 (6 bases). The germline gives CDR1 MDHEN, CDR2 SYDVKM. With 5 bases removed from V and 3 bases from J, the gap between germline ends came to 16 bases. This CDR3 contains 16 residues. CDR3 DNA sequence: TGTGCCAGCAGTCCCGGGTCGGGGACATACACCGGGGAGCTGTTTTTT. Protein sequence: CASSPGSGTYTGELFF.

The chain couples TRBV4-1 to TRBJ2-7, with TRBD2 as a possible D gene (6 bases). Trimming left V 0 bases short and J 0 bases short, with 9 bases between. Germline V gene data show CDR1 as MGHRA and CDR2 as YSYEKL. The CDR3 contains 15 residues. CDR3 residues: CASSQDSGSSYEQYF. The CDR3 DNA sequence: TGCGCCAGCAGCCAAGATTCCGGGAGCTCCTACGAGCAGTACTTC.

This chain connects TRBV28 to TRBJ2-1; D possibly corresponds to TRBD2 (6 bases). CDR1 and CDR2 from the germline V gene are MDHEN and SYDVKM. Trimming stripped 8 bases from V and 6 bases from J, with 23 bases between. The CDR3 runs 16 residues. This CDR3 is CASWVRRGLTSNEQFF. The CDR3, as DNA: TGTGCCAGCTGGGTCCGGAGGGGCCTTACAAGCAATGAGCAGTTCTTC.

The genes are TRBV19 and TRBJ2-3; D gene ambiguous. From germline, CDR1 is LNHDA and CDR2 SQIVND (reference sequence). V lost 3 bases and J 6 bases, leaving 4 bases between the germline ends. The CDR3 is 11 amino acids. This CDR3 reads CASSMSDTQYF. For the CDR3, the DNA is TGTGCCAGTAGTATGTCCGATACGCAGTATTTT.

The chain joins TRBV2 to TRBJ2-1; possible D gene TRBD2, 5 bases. Germline CDR1 and CDR2: SNHLY and FYNNEI. CDR3 length: 15 residues. The V end lost 5 bases, the J end lost 6 bases, and 17 bases lay between the germline ends. CDR3 loop: CASSFSGTGVNEQFF. CDR3 nucleotide sequence: TGTGCCAGCAGTTTCAGCGGTACTGGGGTCAATGAGCAGTTCTTC.

This clone turned up a few times. The chain couples TRBV11-2 to TRBJ2-1, with D uncertain. Germline V gives CDR1 SGHAT, CDR2 FQNNGV. The CDR3 runs to 17 residues. Trimming took 0 bases from V and 8 from J, leaving 20 bases between them. Here the CDR3 DNA reads TGTGCCAGCAGCTTAGATCCCCCCGGGTTCCAGAGGTATGAGCAGTTCTTC. Translation: CASSLDPPGFQRYEQFF.